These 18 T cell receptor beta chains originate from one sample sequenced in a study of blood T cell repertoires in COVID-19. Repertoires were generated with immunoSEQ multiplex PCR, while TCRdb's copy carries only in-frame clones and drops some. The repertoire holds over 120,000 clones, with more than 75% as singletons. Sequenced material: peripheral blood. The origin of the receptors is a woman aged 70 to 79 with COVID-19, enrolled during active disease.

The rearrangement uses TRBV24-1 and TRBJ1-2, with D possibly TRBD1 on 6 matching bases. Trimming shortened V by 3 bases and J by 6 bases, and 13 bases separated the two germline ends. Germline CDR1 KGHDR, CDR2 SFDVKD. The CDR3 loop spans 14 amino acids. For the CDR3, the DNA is TGTGCCACCAGTGATCACTCAGGGGCGGATGGCTACACCTTC. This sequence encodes CATSDHSGADGYTF.

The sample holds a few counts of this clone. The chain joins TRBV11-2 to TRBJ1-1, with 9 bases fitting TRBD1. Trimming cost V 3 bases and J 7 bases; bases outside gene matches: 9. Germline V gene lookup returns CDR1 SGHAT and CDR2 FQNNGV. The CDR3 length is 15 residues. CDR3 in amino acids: CASSLSGTGRREAFF. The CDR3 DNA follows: TGTGCCAGCAGCTTGTCCGGGACAGGGCGACGTGAAGCTTTCTTT.

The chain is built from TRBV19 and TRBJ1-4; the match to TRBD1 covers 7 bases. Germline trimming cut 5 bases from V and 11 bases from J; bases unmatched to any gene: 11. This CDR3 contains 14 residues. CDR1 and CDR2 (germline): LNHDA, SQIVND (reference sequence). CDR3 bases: TGTGCCAGTAGTTTCCGGGACAGCATCGCTAAACTGTTTTTT. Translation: CASSFRDSIAKLFF.

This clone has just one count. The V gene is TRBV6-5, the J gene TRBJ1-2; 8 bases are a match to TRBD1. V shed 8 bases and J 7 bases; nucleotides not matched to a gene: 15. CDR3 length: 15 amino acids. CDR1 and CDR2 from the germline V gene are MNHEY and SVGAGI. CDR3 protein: CASCRGQGNDCGYTF. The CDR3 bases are TGTGCCAGCTGTAGAGGACAGGGTAATGACTGTGGCTACACCTTC.

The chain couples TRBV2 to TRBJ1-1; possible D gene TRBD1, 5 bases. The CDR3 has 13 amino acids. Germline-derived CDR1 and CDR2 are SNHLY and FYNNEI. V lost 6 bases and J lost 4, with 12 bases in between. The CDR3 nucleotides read TGTGCCAGCAGAGCAACAGACAGCACTGAAGCTTTCTTT. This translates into CASRATDSTEAFF.

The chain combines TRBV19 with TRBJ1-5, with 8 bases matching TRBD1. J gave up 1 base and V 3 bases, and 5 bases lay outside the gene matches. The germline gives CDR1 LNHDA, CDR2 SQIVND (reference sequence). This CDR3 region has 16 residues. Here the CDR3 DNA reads TGTGCCAGTAGTATGGGGCAGGGGGCGAGCAATCAGCCCCAGCATTTT. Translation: CASSMGQGASNQPQHF.

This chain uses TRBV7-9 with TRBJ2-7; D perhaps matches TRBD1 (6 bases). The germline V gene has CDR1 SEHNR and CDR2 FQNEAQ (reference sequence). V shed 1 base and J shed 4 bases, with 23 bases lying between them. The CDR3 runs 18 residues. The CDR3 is CASSLDSSVGTSEYEQYF. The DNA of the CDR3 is TGTGCCAGCAGCTTAGACAGTTCTGTTGGGACAAGTGAATACGAGCAGTACTTC.

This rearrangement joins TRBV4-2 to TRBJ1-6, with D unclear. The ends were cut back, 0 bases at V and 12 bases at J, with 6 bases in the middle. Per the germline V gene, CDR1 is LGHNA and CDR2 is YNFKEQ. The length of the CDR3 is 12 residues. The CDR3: CASSQEPGPLHF. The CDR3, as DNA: TGTGCCAGCAGCCAAGAACCGGGACCCCTCCACTTT.

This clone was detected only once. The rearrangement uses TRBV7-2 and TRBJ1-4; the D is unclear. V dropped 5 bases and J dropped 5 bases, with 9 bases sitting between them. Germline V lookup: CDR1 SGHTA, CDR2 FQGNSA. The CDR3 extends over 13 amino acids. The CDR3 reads CASSPGQNEKLFF. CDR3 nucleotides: TGTGCCAGCAGCCCTGGGCAGAATGAAAAACTGTTTTTT.

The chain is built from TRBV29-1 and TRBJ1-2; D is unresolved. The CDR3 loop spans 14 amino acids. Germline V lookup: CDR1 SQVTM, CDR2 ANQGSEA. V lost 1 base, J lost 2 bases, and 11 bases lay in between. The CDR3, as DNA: TGCAGCGTTGAAGGAGGAGTATCAAACTATGGCTACACCTTC. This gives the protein CSVEGGVSNYGYTF.

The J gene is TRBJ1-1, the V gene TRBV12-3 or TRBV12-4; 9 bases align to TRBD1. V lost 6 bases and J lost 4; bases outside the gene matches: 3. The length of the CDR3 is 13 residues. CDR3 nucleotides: TGTGCCAGCAGGGACAGGGGTACCACTGAAGCTTTCTTT. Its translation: CASRDRGTTEAFF.

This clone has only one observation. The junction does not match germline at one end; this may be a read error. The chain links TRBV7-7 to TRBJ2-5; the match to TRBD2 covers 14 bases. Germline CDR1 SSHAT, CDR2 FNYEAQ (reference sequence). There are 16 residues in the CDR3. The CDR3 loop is CASSQGLAGVQETQYF. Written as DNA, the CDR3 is TGTGCTAGCAGTCAGGGACTAGCGGGGGTACAAGAGACCCAGTACTTC. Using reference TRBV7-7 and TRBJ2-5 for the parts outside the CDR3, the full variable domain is GAGVSQSPRYKVTKRGQDVTLRCDPISSHATLYWYQQALGQGPEFLTYFNYEAQPDKSGLPSDRFSAERPEGSISTLTIQRTEQRDSAMYRCASSQGLAGVQETQYFGPGTRLLVL.

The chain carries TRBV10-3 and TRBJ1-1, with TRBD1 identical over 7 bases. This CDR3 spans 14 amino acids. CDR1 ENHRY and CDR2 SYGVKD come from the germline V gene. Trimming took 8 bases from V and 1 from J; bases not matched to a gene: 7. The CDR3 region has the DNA TGTGCCATCTCACGGGACAGAGAGAACACTGAAGCTTTCTTT. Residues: CAISRDRENTEAFF.

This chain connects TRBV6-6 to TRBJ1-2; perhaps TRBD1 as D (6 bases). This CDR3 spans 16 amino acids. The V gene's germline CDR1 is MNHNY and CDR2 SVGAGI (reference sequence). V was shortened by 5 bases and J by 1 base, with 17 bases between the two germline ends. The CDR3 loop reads CASSLTGTRGNYGYTF. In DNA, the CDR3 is TGTGCCAGCAGTCTAACCGGGACAAGGGGTAACTATGGCTACACCTTC.

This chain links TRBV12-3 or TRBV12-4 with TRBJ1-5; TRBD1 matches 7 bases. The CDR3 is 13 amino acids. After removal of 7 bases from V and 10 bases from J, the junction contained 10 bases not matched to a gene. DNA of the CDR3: TGTGCCAGCACCTCCGACAGGGTTAGTCCCCAGCATTTT. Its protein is CASTSDRVSPQHF.

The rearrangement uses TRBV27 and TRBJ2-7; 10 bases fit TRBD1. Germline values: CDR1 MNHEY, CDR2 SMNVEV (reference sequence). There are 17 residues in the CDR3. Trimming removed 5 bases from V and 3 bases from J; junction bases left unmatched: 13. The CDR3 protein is CASSITPGQGRNYEQYF. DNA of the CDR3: TGTGCCAGCAGTATAACTCCGGGACAGGGGAGGAACTACGAGCAGTACTTC.

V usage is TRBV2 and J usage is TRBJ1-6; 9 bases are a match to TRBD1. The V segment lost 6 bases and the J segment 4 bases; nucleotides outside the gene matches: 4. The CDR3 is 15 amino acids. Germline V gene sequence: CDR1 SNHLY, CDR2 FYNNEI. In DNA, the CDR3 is TGTGCCAGCAGGTCACAGGGGGCGTATAATTCACCCCTCCACTTT. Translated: CASRSQGAYNSPLHF.

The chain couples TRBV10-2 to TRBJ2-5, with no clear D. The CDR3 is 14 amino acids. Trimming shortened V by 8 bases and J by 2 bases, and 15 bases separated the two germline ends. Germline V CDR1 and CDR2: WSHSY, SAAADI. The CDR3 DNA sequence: TGCGCCAGCCGATCATTAGAGGATCAAGAGACCCAGTACTTC. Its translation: CASRSLEDQETQYF.